The 20 T cell receptor beta chains below all came from one sample that was sequenced in a study of blood T cell repertoires in COVID-19. Sequencing was performed with immunoSEQ multiplex PCR; in TCRdb, only in-frame clones are kept and a portion is missing. The data hold approximately 200,000 clones, with approximately 88% observed a single time. The specimen was peripheral blood. The receptors derive from a woman in her twenties or thirties with acute or convalescent COVID-19.

This chain joins TRBV6-5 and TRBJ2-6; D uncertain. This CDR3 contains 13 residues. The germline V gene has CDR1 MNHEY and CDR2 SVGAGI. V was trimmed by 4 bases and J by 4 bases, leaving 5 bases between them. The CDR3 sequence is CASSLAGANVLTF. The DNA for the CDR3 is TGTGCCAGCAGTTTAGCCGGGGCCAACGTCCTGACTTTC.

Here the CDR3 DNA reads TGTGCCAGCAGCGCCATAAATCTAGCCCCAATGGACGGGGAGCTGTTTTTT. It translates to CASSAINLAPMDGELFF. The V and J genes are TRBV5-6 and TRBJ2-2; weak D call: TRBD2 (5 bases). Trimming shortened V by 4 bases and J by 7 bases, and 23 bases separated the two germline ends. The germline gives CDR1 SGHDT, CDR2 YYEEEE. The CDR3 has 17 residues.

The chain couples TRBV19 to TRBJ2-5; 7 bases line up with TRBD1. The germline gives CDR1 LNHDA, CDR2 SQIVND (reference sequence). Trimming cost V 1 base and J 5 bases; bases outside gene matches: 4. The CDR3 is 14 amino acids. The CDR3 DNA is TGTGCCAGTAGTATAGGACAGGGCGTTGAGACCCAGTACTTC. It is translated as CASSIGQGVETQYF.

The chain couples TRBV28 to TRBJ2-7, with D possibly matching TRBD2 (5 bases). The CDR3 totals 15 residues. V lost 6 bases and J lost 5, with 20 bases in between. Germline V gives CDR1 MDHEN, CDR2 SYDVKM. DNA for the CDR3: TGTGCCAGCAGACCCCCATCTAGGACTCTTCACGAGCAGTACTTC. Translation: CASRPPSRTLHEQYF.

CDR3 sequence reads: CASSRSGTSRNEQFF. CDR3 DNA: TGTGCCAGCAGCCGTTCCGGGACTAGTCGCAATGAGCAGTTCTTC. This chain connects TRBV4-2 to TRBJ2-1, with 8 bases that match TRBD2. V trimming: 4 bases; J trimming: 6 bases; junction bases outside the gene matches: 8. Per the germline V gene, CDR1 is LGHNA and CDR2 is YNFKEQ. The CDR3 loop spans 15 amino acids.

The chain carries TRBV18 and TRBJ2-1; possible D gene TRBD1, 6 bases. Germline CDR1 reads KGHSH; CDR2 reads LQKENI. With 6 bases removed from V and 3 bases from J, the gap between germline ends came to 15 bases. The CDR3 totals 15 residues. CDR3 sequence (DNA): TGTGCCAGCTCCCCTATGACAGGCTACTACAATGAGCAGTTCTTC. Its translation is CASSPMTGYYNEQFF.

This clone was seen at least ten times. The rearrangement joins TRBV7-9 to TRBJ2-6; the D gene is possibly TRBD2 (6 bases). V gave up 0 bases and J gave up 0 bases, with 9 bases separating them. The CDR3 extends over 17 amino acids. Germline CDR1 is SEHNR and CDR2 is FQNEAQ (reference sequence). The CDR3 reads CASSLAGGRSGANVLTF. CDR3 bases: TGTGCCAGCAGCTTAGCGGGGGGACGCTCTGGGGCCAACGTCCTGACTTTC. The full variable domain, rest sourced from reference TRBV7-9 and TRBJ2-6, is DTGVSQNPRHKITKRGQNVTFRCDPISEHNRLYWYRQTLGQGPEFLTYFQNEAQLEKSRLLSDRFSAERPKGSFSTLEIQRTEQGDSAMYLCASSLAGGRSGANVLTFGAGSRLTVL.

The V gene is TRBV29-1, the J gene TRBJ2-3; D gene uncertain. The V and J ends lost 7 bases and 4 bases respectively, with 9 bases between them. CDR3 length: 11 residues. Germline CDR1 and CDR2: SQVTM and ANQGSEA. CDR3 in amino acids: CSGSKADTQYF. CDR3 coding DNA: TGCAGCGGCTCTAAAGCAGATACGCAGTATTTT.

The J gene is TRBJ2-1, the V gene TRBV6-5; tentative D call: TRBD2 (5 bases). The CDR3 extends over 15 amino acids. V was cut by 0 bases and J by 9 bases, with 15 bases left in between. Germline V CDR1 and CDR2: MNHEY, SVGAGI. The CDR3 spells CASSYSWEFGSEQFF. The DNA of the CDR3 is TGTGCCAGCAGTTACTCGTGGGAGTTTGGTAGTGAGCAGTTCTTC.

The chain recombines TRBV6-5 with TRBJ2-2; no firm D call. CDR3 length: 14 residues. Trimming took 7 bases from V and 5 from J, leaving 14 bases between them. Per the germline V gene, CDR1 is MNHEY and CDR2 is SVGAGI. The DNA of the CDR3 is TGTGCCAGCATTGGGCGAACTCCTACCGGGGAGCTGTTTTTT. This encodes CASIGRTPTGELFF.

The chain has TRBV28 and TRBJ2-1; unclear D gene. The CDR3 totals 13 residues. CDR1 is MDHEN and CDR2 is SYDVKM in the germline V gene. Trimming removed 5 bases from V and 4 bases from J, with 9 bases in between. The CDR3 DNA is TGTGCCAGCAGTCCCGAGTGGTACAATGAGCAGTTCTTC. This sequence encodes CASSPEWYNEQFF.

This clone showed up just once. V usage is TRBV28 and J usage is TRBJ2-1, with 14 bases identical to TRBD2. The CDR3 consists of 15 residues. V shed 7 bases, J shed 2 bases, and the junction held 1 base outside the gene matches. CDR1 and CDR2 (germline): MDHEN, SYDVKM. In nucleotides, the CDR3 is TGTGCCAGCAAGACTAGCGGGAGGGCCTACAATGAGCAGTTCTTC. Translating gives CASKTSGRAYNEQFF.

This chain joins TRBV10-3 and TRBJ1-5; D not resolved. The CDR3 is made up of 12 amino acids. CDR1 and CDR2 from the germline V gene are ENHRY and SYGVKD. The V end lost 8 bases, the J end lost 6 bases, and 11 bases lay between the germline ends. DNA for the CDR3: TGTGCCATCGGGGAGGTGGGTCAGCCCCAGCATTTT. Translated: CAIGEVGQPQHF.

V and J are TRBV4-1 and TRBJ2-1; 11 nucleotides line up with TRBD2. Germline V gene data show CDR1 as MGHRA and CDR2 as YSYEKL. The CDR3 has 17 amino acids. Germline trimming cut 0 bases from V and 7 bases from J; bases unmatched to any gene: 8. This CDR3 is CASSQESTSGSGNEQFF. CDR3 nucleotide sequence: TGCGCCAGCAGCCAAGAGTCTACTAGCGGGAGTGGGAATGAGCAGTTCTTC.

The J gene is TRBJ2-7, the V gene TRBV28; 8 bases agree with TRBD1. V was pared by 0 bases and J by 5 bases, with 3 bases of the junction left unmatched. The germline V gene encodes CDR1 MDHEN and CDR2 SYDVKM. The CDR3 has 14 residues. In DNA form, the CDR3 reads TGTGCCAGCAGTTTATGGGACAGGGCCCACGAGCAGTACTTC. It encodes CASSLWDRAHEQYF.

J is TRBJ1-6 and V is TRBV28; D gene uncertain. Germline lookup yields CDR1 MDHEN and CDR2 SYDVKM. V was pared by 2 bases and J by 6 bases, with 11 bases between. This CDR3 spans 15 amino acids. The chain's CDR3 is CASSLPTGLNSPLHF. The CDR3 DNA reads as TGTGCCAGCAGTTTACCGACGGGTCTTAATTCACCCCTCCACTTT.

The chain has TRBV28 and TRBJ1-1, with D unclear. Germline V gives CDR1 MDHEN, CDR2 SYDVKM. The CDR3 length is 13 residues. CDR3 sequence reads: CVTIDISNTEAFF. The CDR3, as DNA: TGTGTCACCATTGACATCTCGAACACTGAAGCTTTCTTT.

This rearrangement joins TRBV30 to TRBJ2-2, with 7 bases aligning to TRBD2. This CDR3 has 15 residues. Germline CDR1 and CDR2: GTSNPN and SVGIG (reference sequence). V lost 2 bases to trimming and J lost 0 bases; unmatched junction nucleotides: 3. The CDR3 spells CAWSPGLPNTGELFF. The CDR3 region has the DNA TGTGCCTGGAGTCCGGGACTACCGAACACCGGGGAGCTGTTTTTT.

V gene TRBV7-2 combines with J gene TRBJ1-6; maybe TRBD1 (6 bases). This CDR3 comprises 15 residues. Between the trimmed V and J ends, which lost 0 bases and 7 bases, there was a span of 10 bases. Germline V gene sequence: CDR1 SGHTA, CDR2 FQGNSA. CDR3 amino acids: CASSLAAGANSPLHF. The CDR3 bases are TGTGCCAGCAGCTTAGCGGCAGGGGCAAATTCACCCCTCCACTTT.

The CDR3 is CATIPQGSYNEQFF. The CDR3 region has the DNA TGTGCCACCATTCCGCAGGGTTCCTACAATGAGCAGTTCTTC. V is TRBV28 and J is TRBJ2-1; maybe TRBD1 (5 bases). This CDR3 contains 14 residues. The germline V gene has CDR1 MDHEN and CDR2 SYDVKM. The V gene lost 10 bases and the J gene lost 1 base, with 14 bases spanning the gap.